Presented here are 28 T cell receptor beta chains from one specimen sequenced in a study of graft-versus-host responses after intestinal transplantation. Sequencing was performed with immunoSEQ multiplex PCR; in TCRdb, only in-frame clones are kept and a portion is missing. The sample lists about 16,000 clones; roughly 78% were seen once. Intraepithelial and lamina propria lymphocytes were released after the graft tissue was processed. The specimen comprised ileum tissue, sampled about 14 weeks after intestinal transplant. These receptors all stem from a human patient who received an intestinal transplant, so some T cells may come from the graft donor.

V and J are TRBV6-4 and TRBJ2-1, with 9 bases identical to TRBD2. The CDR3 spans 15 residues. Germline CDR1 is MRHNA and CDR2 is SNTAGT. The trim removed 0 bases at V and 6 bases at J, leaving 3 bases unmatched. The CDR3 DNA follows: TGTGCCAGCAGTGACTCGGCGGGAGGGCCCAATGAGCAGTTCTTC. Translating it yields CASSDSAGGPNEQFF.

The chain couples TRBV2 to TRBJ2-1; a weak D match, TRBD2 (7 bases). There are 13 residues in the CDR3. Per the germline V gene, CDR1 is SNHLY and CDR2 is FYNNEI. V gave up 11 bases and J gave up 3 bases, with 14 bases separating them. The CDR3 DNA follows: TGTGCCCGGGGGCTAGCGGACTACAATGAGCAGTTCTTC. It translates to CARGLADYNEQFF.

The chain joins TRBV10-3 to TRBJ2-7; 8 bases fit TRBD2. Germline CDR1 and CDR2: ENHRY and SYGVKD. The CDR3 has 15 amino acids. With V trimmed by 4 bases and J by 2 bases, 7 bases remained unmatched. CDR3 protein: CAISGWREAPYEQYF. CDR3 DNA: TGTGCCATCAGTGGGTGGCGGGAGGCGCCCTACGAGCAGTACTTC.

This clone was counted between two and nine times. The chain joins TRBV5-6 to TRBJ2-5, with D hard to call. The CDR3 runs 13 residues. CDR1 is SGHDT and CDR2 is YYEEEE in the germline V gene. V was clipped by 3 bases and J by 5 bases, with 11 bases between them. CDR3 in DNA: TGTGCCAGCAGCTGGGCAGCACAGGAGACCCAGTACTTC. Protein sequence: CASSWAAQETQYF.

The rearrangement uses TRBV9 and TRBJ2-7; 10 positions agree with TRBD1. Germline CDR1 and CDR2: SGDLS and YYNGEE. The J segment lost 5 bases and the V segment lost 4 bases, leaving 9 bases of the junction unmatched. The CDR3 is 15 residues long. The CDR3: CASSTRQGAYNEQYF. In DNA form, the CDR3 reads TGTGCCAGCAGCACGCGACAGGGGGCATATAACGAGCAGTACTTC.

The CDR3 loop is CSVRLAGDTGELFF. The CDR3 DNA reads TGCAGCGTTAGACTAGCGGGAGACACCGGGGAGCTGTTTTTT. The chain is built from TRBV29-1 and TRBJ2-2; 12 nucleotides align to TRBD2. V shed 5 bases and J 3 bases; nucleotides not matched to a gene: 1. This CDR3 region has 14 residues. Germline loops: CDR1 SQVTM, CDR2 ANQGSEA.

This CDR3 reads CASSERVRGRTNEKLFF. CDR3 DNA sequence: TGCGCCAGCAGTGAGCGAGTGAGGGGGCGAACTAATGAAAAACTGTTTTTT. The chain combines TRBV10-1 with TRBJ1-4, with 7 bases lining up with TRBD1. The length of the CDR3 is 17 residues. Trimming at V came to 2 bases and at J to 1 base, leaving 7 bases not matched to a gene. Germline V gene data show CDR1 as WNHNN and CDR2 as SYGVQD (reference sequence).

The chain recombines TRBV5-6 with TRBJ2-7; the D call may be TRBD1 or TRBD2 (5 bases each). The V end was cut by 4 bases, the J end by 0 bases, with 11 bases between. The CDR3 sequence is 14 residues long. Germline CDR1 SGHDT, CDR2 YYEEEE. In DNA form, the CDR3 reads TGTGCCAGCAGCGGGGGATTTAGCTCCTACGAGCAGTACTTC. Translated, it gives CASSGGFSSYEQYF.

The chain carries TRBV15 and TRBJ1-3; D possibly corresponds to TRBD1 (6 bases). There are 17 residues in the CDR3. V lost 0 bases and J 3 bases, leaving 15 bases between the germline ends. Germline lookup yields CDR1 LNHNV and CDR2 YYDKDF (reference sequence). The CDR3 DNA is TGTGCCACCAGCAGAGATCATACAGGGATTGGTGGAAACACCATATATTTT. Protein sequence: CATSRDHTGIGGNTIYF.

The chain combines TRBV5-1 with TRBJ2-7; 9 positions match TRBD1. The CDR3 length is 16 residues. Germline V gives CDR1 SGHRS, CDR2 YFSETQ. The ends lost 4 bases at V and 1 base at J; junction bases unmatched: 9. CDR3 protein: CASSLTPGTGSYEQYF. CDR3 coding DNA: TGCGCCAGCAGCCTCACACCTGGGACAGGGTCCTACGAGCAGTACTTC.

The rearrangement links TRBV5-1 to TRBJ2-2, with D tentatively TRBD2 (6 bases). The CDR3 length is 17 residues. The germline V gene has CDR1 SGHRS and CDR2 YFSETQ. V lost 0 bases, J lost 3 bases, and 15 bases lay in between. CDR3 nucleotides: TGCGCCAGCAGCTTGGACTTTCTGGGGGGAGACACCGGGGAGCTGTTTTTT. It specifies CASSLDFLGGDTGELFF.

This clone showed up just a few times. This rearrangement joins TRBV6-6 to TRBJ1-1, with D possibly matching TRBD1 (5 bases). CDR3 length equals 14 residues. Between the trimmed V and J ends, which lost 3 bases and 4 bases, there was a span of 12 bases. Germline V gene sequence: CDR1 MNHNY, CDR2 SVGAGI (reference sequence). CDR3 DNA sequence: TGTGCCAGCAGTTATGGGGCAGGAGGCACTGAAGCTTTCTTT. Translated, it gives CASSYGAGGTEAFF.

This clone was seen just once. V is TRBV6-5 and J is TRBJ2-7; perhaps TRBD1 as D (5 bases). Trimming left V 5 bases short and J 2 bases short, with 13 bases between. Per germline, CDR1 MNHEY and CDR2 SVGAGI. The CDR3 is 14 amino acids. CDR3 residues: CASSPLRGPYEQYF. The CDR3 nucleotides are TGTGCCAGCAGTCCCTTAAGGGGCCCCTACGAGCAGTACTTC.

The count of this clone is one. V usage is TRBV30 and J usage is TRBJ1-1, with unresolved D. With 2 bases removed from V and 8 bases from J, the gap between germline ends came to 12 bases. Germline CDR1 reads GTSNPN; CDR2 reads SVGIG (reference sequence). The CDR3 loop spans 12 amino acids. CDR3 sequence: CAWSQTALEAFF. In DNA form, the CDR3 reads TGTGCCTGGAGTCAGACTGCGCTGGAAGCTTTCTTT.

The V and J genes are TRBV6-5 and TRBJ2-7; D not resolved. CDR1 and CDR2 from the germline V gene are MNHEY and SVGAGI. Trimming removed 9 bases at V and 5 bases at J, with 14 bases between. The CDR3 covers 12 residues. The CDR3 bases are TGTGCCAGGTCCCTAATTACGAACGAGCAGTACTTC. This gives the protein CARSLITNEQYF.

The J gene is TRBJ1-1, the V gene TRBV6-6, with 7 nucleotides matching TRBD1. The CDR3 spans 12 residues. CDR1 MNHNY and CDR2 SVGAGI come from the germline V gene (reference sequence). The V and J ends lost 10 bases and 4 bases, in that order; junction bases with no gene match: 6. This chain's CDR3 is CAISQGGTEAFF. As DNA, the CDR3 is TGTGCCATCAGCCAGGGGGGCACTGAAGCTTTCTTT.

This clone was detected a few times. The rearrangement links TRBV11-2 to TRBJ2-5, with TRBD2 matching 7 bases. The germline gives CDR1 SGHAT, CDR2 FQNNGV. The junction had 3 bases not matched to a gene; V was cut back by 3 bases and J by 5 bases. The CDR3 spans 13 residues. The CDR3 loop is CASSFAGEETQYF. The CDR3, as DNA: TGTGCCAGCAGCTTTGCGGGAGAGGAGACCCAGTACTTC.

The chain combines TRBV10-3 with TRBJ2-2; a weak D match, TRBD2 (5 bases). Trimming shortened V by 4 bases and J by 5 bases, and 11 bases separated the two germline ends. The CDR3 is 14 residues long. Germline-derived CDR1 and CDR2 are ENHRY and SYGVKD. CDR3 nucleotides: TGTGCCATCAGTGGAGGGTGGGTGACCGGGGAGCTGTTTTTT. This gives the protein CAISGGWVTGELFF.

The chain links TRBV9 to TRBJ2-2, with 14 positions matching TRBD2. This CDR3 has 16 amino acids. J lost 7 bases, V lost 5 bases, and 7 bases had no gene match. Germline V gene sequence: CDR1 SGDLS, CDR2 YYNGEE. CDR3 coding DNA: TGTGCCAGCAGTAGTGGACTAGCGGGAGGAGGCGGGGAGCTGTTTTTT. Amino acids: CASSSGLAGGGGELFF. Based on the CDR3 plus reference TRBV9 and TRBJ2-2, the full variable domain is DSGVTQTPKHLITATGQRVTLRCSPRSGDLSVYWYQQSLDQGLQFLIQYYNGEERAKGNILERFSAQQFPDLHSELNLSSLELGDSALYFCASSSGLAGGGGELFFGEGSRLTVL.

Comments on this clone: One end of the junction is discordant with germline, which a read error may explain. The chain recombines TRBV7-7 with TRBJ1-6; TRBD1 might be the D (5 bases). This CDR3 has 17 amino acids. Germline values: CDR1 SSHAT, CDR2 FNYEAQ (reference sequence). CDR3 nucleotides: TGTGCCAGGGGGACTAGGGGAACCAGCTCCTATAATTTACCCCTCCACTTT. This translates into CARGTRGTSSYNLPLHF.

V is TRBV6-4 and J is TRBJ2-7, with 7 bases identical to TRBD1. This CDR3 has 17 residues. Unmatched junction bases numbered 19, after V lost 8 bases and J lost 3 bases. CDR1 and CDR2 from the germline V gene are MRHNA and SNTAGT. This chain's CDR3 is CASPERGGYPQGYEQYF. CDR3 in DNA: TGTGCCAGCCCCGAGAGAGGGGGCTACCCCCAAGGCTACGAGCAGTACTTC.

The chain carries TRBV4-2 and TRBJ2-1; D uncertain. V was shortened by 0 bases and J by 12 bases, with 15 bases between the two germline ends. Germline CDR1 reads LGHNA; CDR2 reads YNFKEQ. This CDR3 comprises 14 residues. The CDR3 DNA reads TGTGCCAGCAGCCAAGAATTCGCCTGGATAGGGCAGTTCTTC. Amino acid sequence: CASSQEFAWIGQFF.

The J gene is TRBJ2-7, the V gene TRBV25-1; no firm D call. Trimming pared 2 bases from V and 1 base from J, leaving 6 bases between. The CDR3 totals 13 residues. Germline lookup yields CDR1 MGHDK and CDR2 SYGVNS. In DNA form, the CDR3 reads TGTGCCAGCAGTGAAGTTCAATCCTACGAGCAGTACTTC. This gives the protein CASSEVQSYEQYF.

The rearrangement uses TRBV19 and TRBJ2-1; TRBD2 matches 13 bases. The CDR3 consists of 17 residues. From germline, CDR1 is LNHDA and CDR2 SQIVND (reference sequence). Trimming took 2 bases from V and 0 from J; bases not matched to a gene: 1. The CDR3 nucleotides are TGTGCCAGTAGTATATGGACTAGCGGGAGCTCCTACAATGAGCAGTTCTTC. Amino acids: CASSIWTSGSSYNEQFF.

There are a few counts of this clone. This chain connects TRBV7-4 to TRBJ2-7; 8 nucleotides align to TRBD2. The germline V gene encodes CDR1 SGHVT and CDR2 SQSDAQ. CDR3 length equals 13 residues. With V trimmed by 1 base and J by 7 bases, 3 bases remained unmatched. The CDR3 DNA reads TGTGCCAGCAGCTTAGGACTAGCGTATGAGCAGTACTTC. Translated, it gives CASSLGLAYEQYF.

V and J are TRBV7-9 and TRBJ2-7; 9 nucleotides agree with TRBD2. The CDR3 spans 12 residues. V was pared by 6 bases and J by 5 bases, with 2 bases of the junction left unmatched. The germline gives CDR1 SEHNR, CDR2 FQNEAQ (reference sequence). CDR3 in amino acids: CASRAGGHEQYF. The DNA of the CDR3 is TGTGCCAGCAGGGCGGGAGGGCACGAGCAGTACTTC.

This sequence joins TRBV5-1 and TRBJ2-7, with 7 bases that match TRBD1. Per germline, CDR1 SGHRS and CDR2 YFSETQ. Trimming cost V 3 bases and J 2 bases; bases outside gene matches: 5. This CDR3 has 14 amino acids. CDR3 DNA sequence: TGCGCCAGCAGCTGGGGACAGCACCCCTACGAGCAGTACTTC. It codes for CASSWGQHPYEQYF.

This chain connects TRBV6-1 to TRBJ2-2, with 7 bases matching TRBD2. Germline V gene data show CDR1 as MNHNS and CDR2 as SASEGT. The CDR3 consists of 17 residues. J lost 4 bases, V lost 2 bases, and 10 bases had no gene match. The CDR3 nucleotides are TGTGCCAGCAGTGAAAGGGTCCTTGAGCGGGGCACCGGGGAGCTGTTTTTT. Protein sequence: CASSERVLERGTGELFF.